This T cell receptor beta chain was recovered during a study of blood T cell repertoires in COVID-19. V was pared by 0 bases and J by 0 bases, with 7 bases between. The CDR3 covers 15 residues. CDR1 and CDR2 from the germline V gene are SGHRS and YFSETQ. Only in-frame clones appear in the TCRdb table, and some are missing; sequencing was by immunoSEQ multiplex PCR. The table lists 450,000 or so clones, roughly 90% of them singletons. The rearrangement uses TRBV5-1 and TRBJ1-5; D is unresolved. Material: peripheral blood. This TCR derives from a man younger than 30 with COVID-19, enrolled during active disease. The CDR3 DNA is TGCGCCAGCAGCTTGGGAGGTAGTAGCAATCAGCCCCAGCATTTT. It translates to CASSLGGSSNQPQHF.